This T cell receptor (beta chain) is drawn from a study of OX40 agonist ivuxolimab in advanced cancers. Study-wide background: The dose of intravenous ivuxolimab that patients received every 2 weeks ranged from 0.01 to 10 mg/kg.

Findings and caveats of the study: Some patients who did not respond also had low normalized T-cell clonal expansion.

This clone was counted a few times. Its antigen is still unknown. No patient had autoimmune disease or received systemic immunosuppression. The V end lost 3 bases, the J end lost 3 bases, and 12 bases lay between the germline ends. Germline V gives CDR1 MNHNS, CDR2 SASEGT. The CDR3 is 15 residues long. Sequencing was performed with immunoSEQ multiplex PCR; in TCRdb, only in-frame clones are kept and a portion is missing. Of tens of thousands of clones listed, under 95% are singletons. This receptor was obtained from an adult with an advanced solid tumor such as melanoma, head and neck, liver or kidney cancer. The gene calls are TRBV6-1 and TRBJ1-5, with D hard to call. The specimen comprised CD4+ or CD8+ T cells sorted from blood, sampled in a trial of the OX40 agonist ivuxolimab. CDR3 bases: TGTGCCAGCAGTGATATGTTGGGTTACAATCAGCCCCAGCATTTT. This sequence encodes CASSDMLGYNQPQHF.